A single sample gave rise to the 24 T cell receptor beta chains below, sequenced in a study of blood T cells in healthy people across ages. For the second PCR, which ran for about 6 to 11 cycles, a sample-barcoded 5' primer and a J-beta primer mix were used. TCRdb re-called the 5' RACE reads with MiXCR, one entry per CDR3 protein. The data contain 1,500,000 or so distinct CDR3 sequences, approximately 59% of them singletons. The specimen sequenced was blood. These receptors were collected from a man between 18 and 29 years old in good health.

This chain uses TRBV20-1 with TRBJ2-2; D ambiguous. Trimming took off 1 base at V and 7 bases at J, with 19 bases between the two ends. CDR3 length equals 16 residues. Looked up from germline, CDR1 is DFQATT and CDR2 is SNEGSKA (reference sequence). Here the CDR3 DNA reads TGCAGTGCTAGAGCGGGTGTAGCCCCAGTCAGCGGGGAGCTGTTTTTT. Translated, it gives CSARAGVAPVSGELFF.

The CDR3 DNA reads as TGTGCCAGCAGTCCCCCTCGGAGGGCCTACGAGCAGTACTTC. This gives the protein CASSPPRRAYEQYF. This rearrangement joins TRBV27 to TRBJ2-7; TRBD2 might be the D (6 bases). CDR3 length: 14 amino acids. The V gene lost 5 bases and the J gene lost 2 bases, with 13 bases spanning the gap. The germline CDR1 and CDR2 sequences are MNHEY and SMNVEV (reference sequence).

This chain links TRBV20-1 with TRBJ2-7; TRBD2 matches at 7 bases. Trimming at V came to 3 bases and at J to 2 bases, leaving 10 bases not matched to a gene. The CDR3 is made up of 15 amino acids. The V gene's germline CDR1 is DFQATT and CDR2 SNEGSKA (reference sequence). The chain's CDR3 is CSASHTQSGAYEQYF. The CDR3 DNA sequence: TGCAGTGCTAGCCATACCCAAAGCGGGGCCTACGAGCAGTACTTC.

J is TRBJ2-1 and V is TRBV20-1; 10 bases are shared with TRBD2. The germline CDR1 and CDR2 sequences are DFQATT and SNEGSKA (reference sequence). The CDR3 has 15 residues. V shed 0 bases and J 7 bases; nucleotides not matched to a gene: 6. CDR3 region: CSARDLAGARNEQFF. CDR3 coding DNA: TGCAGTGCTAGAGATCTAGCGGGAGCCAGGAATGAGCAGTTCTTC.

The chain carries TRBV20-1 and TRBJ2-3; D perhaps matches TRBD1 (5 bases). Germline CDR1 is DFQATT and CDR2 is SNEGSKA (reference sequence). The CDR3 has 16 residues. Trimming pared 1 base from V and 2 bases from J, leaving 16 bases between. CDR3 coding DNA: TGCAGTGCTAGAGGGTGGGTGGACAACCTCACAGATACGCAGTATTTT. This translates into CSARGWVDNLTDTQYF.

The J gene is TRBJ1-2, the V gene TRBV6-6, with 10 bases matching TRBD1. The germline gives CDR1 MNHNY, CDR2 SVGAGI (reference sequence). This CDR3 contains 15 residues. V lost 2 bases and J lost 6; bases outside the gene matches: 6. The CDR3 is CASSYGTGVANGYTF. The CDR3 region has the DNA TGTGCCAGCAGTTACGGGACAGGGGTTGCAAATGGCTACACCTTC.

V is TRBV10-1 and J is TRBJ2-7, with TRBD2 matching over 13 bases. Germline V CDR1 and CDR2: WNHNN, SYGVQD (reference sequence). CDR3 size: 13 residues. After removal of 5 bases from V and 9 bases from J, the junction contained 4 bases not matched to a gene. CDR3: CASSTGTSGTQYF. In DNA, the CDR3 is TGCGCCAGCAGTACCGGGACTAGCGGGACGCAGTACTTC.

The V call is TRBV2, the J call TRBJ2-3; 8 bases line up with TRBD2. V shed 6 bases, J shed 2 bases, and the junction held 10 bases outside the gene matches. This CDR3 contains 16 residues. Germline lookup yields CDR1 SNHLY and CDR2 FYNNEI. CDR3 sequence reads: CASRGGLAVFTDTQYF. CDR3 DNA: TGTGCCAGCAGGGGCGGACTAGCAGTGTTCACAGATACGCAGTATTTT.

The V call is TRBV7-9, the J call TRBJ2-7, with TRBD2 matching over 8 bases. The end of the DNA aligns better with TRBJ2-5, so the J call may be wrong. The CDR3 has 15 amino acids. Germline CDR1 is SEHNR and CDR2 is FQNEAQ (reference sequence). DNA of the CDR3: TGTGCCAGCATTCTCTATGGCGGGAGGCGAGAGACCCAGTACTTC. This codes for CASILYGGRRETQYF.

The rearrangement links TRBV10-3 to TRBJ2-7; a weak D match, TRBD1 (5 bases). Germline CDR1 is ENHRY and CDR2 is SYGVKD. This CDR3 spans 15 amino acids. Trimming took 6 bases from V and 0 from J, leaving 15 bases between them. The CDR3 region is CAIRPTSDNSYEQYF. CDR3 nucleotide sequence: TGTGCCATCAGACCGACCTCGGACAACTCCTACGAGCAGTACTTC.

The count of this clonotype is one. This chain uses TRBV27 with TRBJ2-3; D gene ambiguous. CDR1 and CDR2 from the germline V gene are MNHEY and SMNVEV (reference sequence). The CDR3 totals 12 residues. The ends were cut back, 8 bases at V and 2 bases at J, with 8 bases in the middle. The CDR3 region is CASGPLTDTQYF. The DNA of the CDR3 is TGTGCCAGCGGACCCCTCACAGATACGCAGTATTTT.

V usage is TRBV20-1 and J usage is TRBJ2-1; 9 bases fit TRBD1. Trimming cost V 0 bases and J 8 bases; bases outside gene matches: 17. Germline V gene data show CDR1 as DFQATT and CDR2 as SNEGSKA (reference sequence). CDR3 length: 18 amino acids. The CDR3 spells CSARDEGGTGWRRDEQFF. In nucleotides, the CDR3 is TGCAGTGCTAGAGATGAGGGGGGGACAGGGTGGAGACGGGATGAGCAGTTCTTC.

The rearrangement uses TRBV4-1 and TRBJ2-1; possibly TRBD2 for D (5 bases). CDR1 is MGHRA and CDR2 is YSYEKL in the germline V gene. This CDR3 contains 13 residues. Trimming pared 1 base from V and 7 bases from J, leaving 8 bases between. CDR3 sequence (DNA): TGCGCCAGCAGCCAAGGGACTTTTAATGAGCAGTTCTTC. It codes for CASSQGTFNEQFF.

The chain links TRBV5-1 to TRBJ2-7; D possibly corresponds to TRBD2 (5 bases). This CDR3 has 13 residues. The V gene's germline CDR1 is SGHRS and CDR2 YFSETQ. The ends were cut back, 4 bases at V and 7 bases at J, with 15 bases in the middle. CDR3 DNA sequence: TGCGCCAGCAGCCCTTTAGCGTTAAATGAGCAGTACTTC. Its protein product is CASSPLALNEQYF.

The genes are TRBV12-3 or TRBV12-4 and TRBJ2-2; the D is unclear. This CDR3 contains 16 residues. V gave up 1 base and J gave up 2 bases, with 11 bases separating them. The CDR3 sequence is CASSLGPPFNTGELFF. Here the CDR3 DNA reads TGTGCCAGCAGTTTAGGGCCTCCATTTAACACCGGGGAGCTGTTTTTT.

Only a few counts were recorded for this clonotype. This sequence joins TRBV4-2 and TRBJ2-7, with 8 nucleotides matching TRBD1. This CDR3 contains 17 residues. Per germline, CDR1 LGHNA and CDR2 YNFKEQ. V shed 0 bases and J 2 bases; nucleotides not matched to a gene: 9. The CDR3 here is CASSQDLRTGQPYEQYF. The DNA of the CDR3 is TGTGCCAGCAGCCAAGATCTCCGGACAGGGCAACCCTACGAGCAGTACTTC.

This clonotype has just a few counts. This rearrangement joins TRBV5-1 to TRBJ2-1; D call uncertain. There are 13 residues in the CDR3. CDR1 and CDR2 from the germline V gene are SGHRS and YFSETQ. V was cut by 0 bases and J by 7 bases, with 8 bases left in between. CDR3: CASSLGVTNEQFF. The CDR3 DNA reads as TGCGCCAGCAGCTTGGGAGTTACTAATGAGCAGTTCTTC.

The chain recombines TRBV4-3 with TRBJ1-2, with D possibly TRBD1 on 5 matching bases. Germline CDR1 is LGHNA and CDR2 is YSLEER. The CDR3 has 15 residues. V was pared by 0 bases and J by 3 bases, with 11 bases between. The DNA for the CDR3 is TGCGCCAGCAGCCAAGATCATGGGGGGGACTATGGCTACACCTTC. This translates into CASSQDHGGDYGYTF.

V is TRBV7-6 and J is TRBJ2-7; 7 nucleotides agree with TRBD1. The CDR3 is 15 residues long. Trimming took 5 bases from V and 4 from J; bases not matched to a gene: 11. The germline V gene encodes CDR1 SGHVS and CDR2 FNYEAQ. CDR3 nucleotide sequence: TGTGCCAGCAGCCCCTATCAGGGGGAGTTTTACGAGCAGTACTTC. Translated: CASSPYQGEFYEQYF.

This clonotype was recorded a few times. The chain has TRBV11-2 and TRBJ2-2, with 12 bases aligning to TRBD2. This CDR3 has 18 amino acids. Germline V CDR1 and CDR2: SGHAT, FQNNGV. V shed 3 bases, J shed 4 bases, and the junction held 9 bases outside the gene matches. As DNA, the CDR3 is TGTGCCAGCAGCTTGTTGCAAACTAGCGGGGGGTTCACCGGGGAGCTGTTTTTT. Translating it yields CASSLLQTSGGFTGELFF.

The chain carries TRBV12-3 or TRBV12-4 and TRBJ2-4; possibly TRBD2 for D (6 bases). With the DNA end fitting TRBJ2-5 better, the J assignment may be wrong. The CDR3 extends over 16 amino acids. CDR3 protein: CASSFGVGSRRETQYF. CDR3 DNA sequence: TGTGCCAGCAGTTTCGGTGTCGGGAGTAGGCGAGAGACCCAGTACTTC.

This clonotype was picked up a small number of times. The chain uses TRBV28 and TRBJ2-7; TRBD2 agrees at 8 bases. There are 14 residues in the CDR3. CDR1 is MDHEN and CDR2 is SYDVKM in the germline V gene. V was clipped by 7 bases and J by 9 bases; unmatched bases: 14. The CDR3 bases are TGTGCCAGCACCCGCACTAACGGGGGGGTGCCGCAGTACTTC. Translating gives CASTRTNGGVPQYF.

The genes are TRBV2 and TRBJ1-2, with 7 positions matching TRBD1. The CDR3 length is 14 residues. V dropped 2 bases and J dropped 10; count of bases not matched to a gene: 10. Germline values: CDR1 SNHLY, CDR2 FYNNEI. CDR3: CASSEYQGVVDYTF. The CDR3 DNA reads as TGTGCCAGCAGTGAATATCAGGGGGTTGTCGACTACACCTTC.

The V call is TRBV12-3 or TRBV12-4, the J call TRBJ2-7; TRBD2 aligns across 10 bases. After removal of 6 bases from V and 8 bases from J, the junction contained 13 bases not matched to a gene. The CDR3 has 15 residues. Here the CDR3 DNA reads TGTGCCAGCAGACATAGCAGCGGGAGGGATAGTAAGCAGTACTTC. Translating it yields CASRHSSGRDSKQYF.